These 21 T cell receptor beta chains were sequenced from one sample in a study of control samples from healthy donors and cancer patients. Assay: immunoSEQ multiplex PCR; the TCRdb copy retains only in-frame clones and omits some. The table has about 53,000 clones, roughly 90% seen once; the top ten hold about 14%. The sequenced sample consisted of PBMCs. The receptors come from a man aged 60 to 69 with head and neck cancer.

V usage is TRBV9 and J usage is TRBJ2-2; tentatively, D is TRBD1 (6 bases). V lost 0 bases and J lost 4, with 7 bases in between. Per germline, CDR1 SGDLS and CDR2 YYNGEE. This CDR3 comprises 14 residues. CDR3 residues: CASSVGGGTGELFF. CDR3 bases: TGTGCCAGCAGCGTAGGAGGGGGCACCGGGGAGCTGTTTTTT.

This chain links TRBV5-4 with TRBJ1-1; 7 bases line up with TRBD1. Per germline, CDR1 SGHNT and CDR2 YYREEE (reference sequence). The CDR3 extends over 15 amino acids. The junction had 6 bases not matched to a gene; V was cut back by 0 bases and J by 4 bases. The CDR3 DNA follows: TGTGCCAGCAGCTTGGGGACAGGAGTTATCACTGAAGCTTTCTTT. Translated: CASSLGTGVITEAFF.

CDR3 region: CASSEGQGDYNSPLHF. The DNA of the CDR3 is TGTGCCAGCTCAGAGGGACAGGGGGACTATAATTCACCCCTCCACTTT. This chain joins TRBV18 and TRBJ1-6, with 11 bases fitting TRBD1. There are 16 residues in the CDR3. Germline CDR1 is KGHSH and CDR2 is LQKENI. V trimming: 5 bases; J trimming: 3 bases; junction bases outside the gene matches: 3.

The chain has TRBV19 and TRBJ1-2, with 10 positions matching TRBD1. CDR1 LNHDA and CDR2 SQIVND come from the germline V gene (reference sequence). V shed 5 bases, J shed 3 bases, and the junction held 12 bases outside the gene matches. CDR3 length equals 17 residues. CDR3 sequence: CASSAQRRQGAYYGYTF. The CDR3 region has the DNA TGTGCCAGTAGTGCACAACGGAGACAGGGGGCATACTATGGCTACACCTTC.

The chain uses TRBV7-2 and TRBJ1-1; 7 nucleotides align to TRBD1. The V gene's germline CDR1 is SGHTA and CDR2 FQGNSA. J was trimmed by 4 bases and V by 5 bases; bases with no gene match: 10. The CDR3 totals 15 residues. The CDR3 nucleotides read TGTGCCAGCAGCGTACGACAGGGTAGGGTCACTGAAGCTTTCTTT. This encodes CASSVRQGRVTEAFF.

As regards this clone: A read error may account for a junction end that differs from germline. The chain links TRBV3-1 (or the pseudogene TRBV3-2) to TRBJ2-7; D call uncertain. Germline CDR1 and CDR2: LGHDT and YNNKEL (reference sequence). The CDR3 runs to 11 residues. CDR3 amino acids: CASSQELLMHF. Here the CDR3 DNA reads TGTGCCAGCAGCCAAGAACTCCTCATGCACTTC.

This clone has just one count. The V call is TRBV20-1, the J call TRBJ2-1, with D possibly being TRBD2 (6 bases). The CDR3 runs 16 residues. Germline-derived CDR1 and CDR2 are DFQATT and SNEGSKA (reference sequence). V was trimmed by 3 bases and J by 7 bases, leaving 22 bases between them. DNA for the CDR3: TGCAGTGCTAGTCGCCTGGGACTCCTACAGATGAATGAGCAGTTCTTC. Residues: CSASRLGLLQMNEQFF.

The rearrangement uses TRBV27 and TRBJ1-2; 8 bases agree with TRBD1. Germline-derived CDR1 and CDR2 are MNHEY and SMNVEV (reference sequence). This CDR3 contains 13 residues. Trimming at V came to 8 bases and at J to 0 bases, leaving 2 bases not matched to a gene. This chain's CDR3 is CASGQGTNYGYTF. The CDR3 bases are TGTGCCAGCGGACAGGGAACTAACTATGGCTACACCTTC.

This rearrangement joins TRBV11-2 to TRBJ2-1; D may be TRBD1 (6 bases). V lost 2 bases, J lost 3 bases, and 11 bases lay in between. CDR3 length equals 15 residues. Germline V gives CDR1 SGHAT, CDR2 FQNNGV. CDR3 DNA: TGTGCCAGCAGCTTACTCAGGGGAAGCTACAATGAGCAGTTCTTC. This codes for CASSLLRGSYNEQFF.

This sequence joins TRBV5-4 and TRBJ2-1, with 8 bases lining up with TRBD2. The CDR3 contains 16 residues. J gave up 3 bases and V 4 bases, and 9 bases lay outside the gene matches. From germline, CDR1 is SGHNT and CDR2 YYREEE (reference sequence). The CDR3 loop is CASSPLAATDYNEQFF. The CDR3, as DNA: TGTGCCAGCAGCCCACTAGCGGCCACTGACTACAATGAGCAGTTCTTC.

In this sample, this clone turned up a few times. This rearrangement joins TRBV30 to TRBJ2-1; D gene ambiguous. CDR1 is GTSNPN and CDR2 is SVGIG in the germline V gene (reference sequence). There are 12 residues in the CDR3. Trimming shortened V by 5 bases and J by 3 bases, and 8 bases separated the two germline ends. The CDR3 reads CAWADHYNEQFF. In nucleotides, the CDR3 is TGTGCCTGGGCAGACCACTACAATGAGCAGTTCTTC.

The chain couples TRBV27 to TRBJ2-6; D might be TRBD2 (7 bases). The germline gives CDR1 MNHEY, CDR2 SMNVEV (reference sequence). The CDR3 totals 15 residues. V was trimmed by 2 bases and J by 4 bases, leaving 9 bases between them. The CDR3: CASSLGGGGANVLTF. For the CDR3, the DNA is TGTGCCAGCAGTTTAGGGGGGGGCGGGGCCAACGTCCTGACTTTC.

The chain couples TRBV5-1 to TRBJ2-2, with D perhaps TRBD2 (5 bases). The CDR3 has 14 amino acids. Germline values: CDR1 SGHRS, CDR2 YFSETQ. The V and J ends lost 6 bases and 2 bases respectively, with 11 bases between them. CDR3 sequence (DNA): TGCGCCAGCACCCCGGGATCCAACACCGGGGAGCTGTTTTTT. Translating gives CASTPGSNTGELFF.

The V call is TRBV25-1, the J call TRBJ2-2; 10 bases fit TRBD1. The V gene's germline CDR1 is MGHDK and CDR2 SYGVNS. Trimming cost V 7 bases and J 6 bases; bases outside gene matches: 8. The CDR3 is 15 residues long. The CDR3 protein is CASNPGTGVAGELFF. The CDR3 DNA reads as TGTGCCAGCAACCCCGGGACAGGGGTCGCCGGGGAGCTGTTTTTT. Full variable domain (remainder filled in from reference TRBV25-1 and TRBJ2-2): EADIYQTPRYLVIGTGKKITLECSQTMGHDKMYWYQQDPGMELHLIHYSYGVNSTEKGDLSSESTVSRIRTEHFPLTLESARPSHTSQYLCASNPGTGVAGELFFGEGSRLTVL.

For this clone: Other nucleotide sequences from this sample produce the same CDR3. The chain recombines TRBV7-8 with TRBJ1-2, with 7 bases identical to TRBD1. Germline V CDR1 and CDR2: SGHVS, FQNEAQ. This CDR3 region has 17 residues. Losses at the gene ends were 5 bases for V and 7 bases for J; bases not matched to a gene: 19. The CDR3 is CASSREQGLPSSGGYTF. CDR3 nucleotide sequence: TGTGCCAGCAGCCGAGAACAGGGGCTCCCCTCTAGTGGTGGCTACACCTTC.

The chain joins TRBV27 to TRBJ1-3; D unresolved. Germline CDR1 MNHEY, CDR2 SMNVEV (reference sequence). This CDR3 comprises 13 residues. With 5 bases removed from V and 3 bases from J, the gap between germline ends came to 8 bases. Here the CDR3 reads CASSLAGGNTIYF. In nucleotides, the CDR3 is TGTGCCAGCAGTCTAGCTGGTGGAAACACCATATATTTT.

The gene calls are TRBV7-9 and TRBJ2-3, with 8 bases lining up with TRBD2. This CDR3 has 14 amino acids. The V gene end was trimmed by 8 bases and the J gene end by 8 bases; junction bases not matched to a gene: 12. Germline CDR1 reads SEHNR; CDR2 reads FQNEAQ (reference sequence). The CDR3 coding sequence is TGTGCCAGCTCCCTGCGGGGGGCAAAGGGTACGCAGTATTTT. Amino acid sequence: CASSLRGAKGTQYF.

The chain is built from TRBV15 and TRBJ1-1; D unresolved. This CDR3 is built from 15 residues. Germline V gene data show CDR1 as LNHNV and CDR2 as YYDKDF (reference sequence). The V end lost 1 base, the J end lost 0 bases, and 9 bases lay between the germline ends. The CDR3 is CATSRGGGMNTEAFF. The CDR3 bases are TGTGCCACCAGCAGAGGGGGAGGGATGAACACTGAAGCTTTCTTT.

The CDR3 here is CASSPFYNLGTGELFF. CDR3 in DNA: TGTGCCAGCAGCCCATTCTACAACCTCGGCACCGGGGAGCTGTTTTTT. The chain has TRBV7-7 and TRBJ2-2; the D is unclear. The CDR3 covers 16 residues. Germline values: CDR1 SSHAT, CDR2 FNYEAQ (reference sequence). Trimming removed 5 bases from V and 4 bases from J, with 17 bases in between.

This CDR3 reads CASSLGGQVGQPQHF. CDR3 sequence (DNA): TGTGCCAGCAGCTTAGGCGGACAGGTAGGCCAGCCCCAGCATTTT. This chain connects TRBV7-2 to TRBJ1-5, with 7 bases identical to TRBD1. This CDR3 comprises 15 residues. The germline CDR1 and CDR2 sequences are SGHTA and FQGNSA. After removal of 1 base from V and 7 bases from J, the junction contained 7 bases not matched to a gene. The entire variable domain, with the rest obtained from reference TRBV7-2 and TRBJ1-5, is as follows: GAGVSQSPSNKVTEKGKDVELRCDPISGHTALYWYRQSLGQGLEFLIYFQGNSAPDKSGLPSDRFSAERTGGSVSTLTIQRTQQEDSAVYLCASSLGGQVGQPQHFGDGTRLSIL.

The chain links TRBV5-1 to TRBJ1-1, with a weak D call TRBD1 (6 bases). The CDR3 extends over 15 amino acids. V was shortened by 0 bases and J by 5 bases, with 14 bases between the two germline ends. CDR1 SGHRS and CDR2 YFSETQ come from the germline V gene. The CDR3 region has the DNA TGCGCCAGCAGCTTGGAGCCGGGGGCGGGTACTGAAGCTTTCTTT. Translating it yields CASSLEPGAGTEAFF.